The 15 T cell receptor beta chains given below trace back to one sample, sequenced in a study of cytomegalovirus exposure and HLA in healthy donors. Primers included in the PCR were 60 Vbeta and 13 Jbeta primers. Libraries were prepared by immunoSEQ multiplex PCR; TCRdb keeps only in-frame clonotypes and omits some of them. Found here are 110,000 or so clones, just over 75% of them singletons; the top ten hold around 8.4%. Sequenced material: PBMCs. The receptors were gathered from a man aged 40-49 years in good health and CMV-seropositive.

The CDR3 nucleotides are TGTGCCAGCAGTTACCGATCAGGGGCTATCGACGAGCAGTACTTC. Its protein is CASSYRSGAIDEQYF. This chain uses TRBV5-5 with TRBJ2-7; D possibly corresponds to TRBD1 (6 bases). V shed 5 bases and J shed 5 bases, with 20 bases lying between them. This CDR3 region has 15 residues. The germline V gene encodes CDR1 SGHKS and CDR2 YYEKEE (reference sequence).

CDR3 amino acids: CASRLQKDHGYTF. The CDR3 DNA is TGTGCCAGCAGACTACAAAAGGATCATGGCTACACCTTC. The chain carries TRBV27 and TRBJ1-2, with no clear D. V was trimmed by 6 bases and J by 6 bases, leaving 14 bases between them. The CDR3 has 13 residues. Germline V CDR1 and CDR2: MNHEY, SMNVEV (reference sequence).

This chain joins TRBV29-1 and TRBJ2-1; D is possibly TRBD2 (6 bases). This CDR3 has 12 amino acids. Germline CDR1 is SQVTM and CDR2 is ANQGSEA. Deletions cut 6 bases from V and 3 bases from J, with 9 bases between. The CDR3 protein is CSVGSGYNEQFF. In DNA form, the CDR3 reads TGCAGCGTCGGTAGCGGCTACAATGAGCAGTTCTTC.

The CDR3 coding sequence is TGCGCCAGCAGCCACGGAAGGGGACTAGCGGGAGGAGGTTCCTACGAGCAGTACTTC. Encoded protein: CASSHGRGLAGGGSYEQYF. The chain is built from TRBV4-1 and TRBJ2-7, with 15 positions matching TRBD2. This CDR3 contains 19 residues. V lost 3 bases, J lost 1 base, and 10 bases stayed unmatched. Per germline, CDR1 MGHRA and CDR2 YSYEKL.

J is TRBJ2-5 and V is TRBV19; 9 bases agree with TRBD1. Near its end, the DNA agrees better with TRBJ2-7, so the J call may be wrong. The CDR3 contains 13 residues. Germline V gene lookup returns CDR1 LNHDA and CDR2 SQIVND (reference sequence). This CDR3 reads CASSMGQGYEQYF. CDR3 coding DNA: TGTGCCAGTAGTATGGGACAGGGCTACGAGCAGTACTTC.

The J gene is TRBJ2-5, the V gene TRBV18, with 8 bases aligning to TRBD2. The CDR3 is 16 residues long. V trimming: 0 bases; J trimming: 5 bases; junction bases outside the gene matches: 8. Germline V gene sequence: CDR1 KGHSH, CDR2 LQKENI. CDR3 sequence reads: CASSPPLAGGGETQYF. DNA of the CDR3: TGTGCCAGCTCACCACCCCTAGCGGGCGGCGGGGAGACCCAGTACTTC.

This clone was seen a single time. The V gene is TRBV7-2, the J gene TRBJ2-1, with 12 nucleotides matching TRBD2. V trimming: 2 bases; J trimming: 1 base; junction bases outside the gene matches: 3. CDR1 and CDR2 from the germline V gene are SGHTA and FQGNSA. This CDR3 is 17 amino acids long. The CDR3 spells CASSLTSGGQSYNEQFF. CDR3 coding DNA: TGTGCCAGCAGCTTAACTAGCGGGGGGCAATCCTACAATGAGCAGTTCTTC.

This clone was observed a handful of times. The rearrangement uses TRBV2 and TRBJ2-2; possible D gene TRBD1, 6 bases. The CDR3 is 14 residues long. Trimming left V 6 bases short and J 6 bases short, with 14 bases between. Per the germline V gene, CDR1 is SNHLY and CDR2 is FYNNEI. This CDR3 reads CASRATGSAGELFF. CDR3 nucleotides: TGTGCCAGCAGAGCTACAGGGTCGGCCGGGGAGCTGTTTTTT.

The V and J genes are TRBV11-3 and TRBJ2-2, with D possibly TRBD1 on 6 matching bases. The CDR3 spans 16 residues. Germline CDR1 and CDR2: SGHNT and YENEEA. Trimming stripped 7 bases from V and 4 bases from J, with 19 bases between. The CDR3 loop reads CASTNLGQSVTGELFF. CDR3 nucleotides: TGTGCCAGCACCAATCTAGGACAGAGTGTCACCGGGGAGCTGTTTTTT.

The V and J genes are TRBV5-1 and TRBJ2-3, with 12 bases that match TRBD1. The CDR3 spans 16 residues. The J segment lost 2 bases and the V segment lost 9 bases, leaving 10 bases of the junction unmatched. Looked up from germline, CDR1 is SGHRS and CDR2 is YFSETQ. CDR3 loop: CATTSRGQGATDTQYF. The CDR3 DNA follows: TGCGCCACTACCTCGCGGGGACAGGGGGCCACAGATACGCAGTATTTT.

This clone was detected only once. The J gene is TRBJ2-3, the V gene TRBV11-1; 9 bases fit TRBD1. V lost 2 bases to trimming and J lost 6 bases; unmatched junction nucleotides: 9. Looked up from germline, CDR1 is SGHAT and CDR2 is FQDESV (reference sequence). The CDR3 runs to 16 residues. The CDR3 nucleotides read TGTGCCAGCAGCTTACGCAACAGGGGGCGCCGGGATACGCAGTATTTT. Residues: CASSLRNRGRRDTQYF.

The rearrangement joins TRBV5-4 to TRBJ2-3, with 10 bases identical to TRBD1. The germline V gene encodes CDR1 SGHNT and CDR2 YYREEE (reference sequence). The CDR3 has 16 residues. V lost 3 bases to trimming and J lost 2 bases; unmatched junction nucleotides: 6. The CDR3: CASSSSDRGVTDTQYF. CDR3 bases: TGTGCCAGCAGCTCCTCGGACAGGGGGGTCACAGATACGCAGTATTTT. The full variable domain, its missing parts supplied by reference TRBV5-4 and TRBJ2-3, is ETGVTQSPTHLIKTRGQQVTLRCSSQSGHNTVSWYQQALGQGPQFIFQYYREEENGRGNFPPRFSGLQFPNYSSELNVNALELDDSALYLCASSSSDRGVTDTQYFGPGTRLTVL.

This clone has only a few counts. CDR3 sequence (DNA): TGTGCCAGCAGGGGACAGGGAGACTACGAGCAGTACTTC. It is translated as CASRGQGDYEQYF. The gene calls are TRBV6-6 and TRBJ2-7, with TRBD1 matching over 9 bases. The V gene's germline CDR1 is MNHNY and CDR2 SVGAGI (reference sequence). CDR3 length equals 13 residues. Trimming at V came to 6 bases and at J to 3 bases, leaving 3 bases not matched to a gene.

The chain carries TRBV2 and TRBJ1-1, with D tentatively TRBD1 (5 bases). The ends were cut back, 6 bases at V and 0 bases at J, with 11 bases in the middle. The CDR3 loop spans 14 amino acids. Germline V CDR1 and CDR2: SNHLY, FYNNEI. The CDR3 nucleotides are TGTGCCAGCAGCGCACAGGTACTGAACACTGAAGCTTTCTTT. It codes for CASSAQVLNTEAFF.

This sequence joins TRBV7-3 and TRBJ2-2; D gene uncertain. V lost 6 bases and J lost 4, with 18 bases in between. This CDR3 is 16 amino acids long. Germline V CDR1 and CDR2: SGHTA, FQGTGA. This CDR3 reads CASRAPGSPSTGELFF. CDR3 nucleotides: TGTGCCAGCAGGGCACCCGGGTCTCCCTCCACCGGGGAGCTGTTTTTT. Complete variable domain (other parts from reference TRBV7-3 and TRBJ2-2): GAGVSQTPSNKVTEKGKYVELRCDPISGHTALYWYRQSLGQGPEFLIYFQGTGAADDSGLPNDRFFAVRPEGSVSTLKIQRTERGDSAVYLCASRAPGSPSTGELFFGEGSRLTVL.